The 30 T cell receptor beta chains below all came from one sample that was sequenced in a study of T-cell memory formation after mild COVID-19. One entry per CDR3 protein results from TCRdb running MiXCR on the 5' RACE reads. The repertoire holds about 350,000 distinct CDR3 sequences, roughly 13% seen once, with approximately 22% in the top ten. The sequencing sample was made of PBMCs or a T cell subset sorted from them (not recorded which). These receptor sequences come from a man aged 18-30 years who had mild COVID-19 (a few samples of this study predate the infection). Cell type and time point are not known.

In this sample, this clonotype turned up many times. V gene TRBV5-6 combines with J gene TRBJ2-1; perhaps TRBD1 as D (5 bases). V lost 0 bases to trimming and J lost 2 bases, with 6 bases between them. This CDR3 has 14 residues. Germline V gene sequence: CDR1 SGHDT, CDR2 YYEEEE. The CDR3 DNA reads TGTGCCAGCAGCTTGGAGGGGCCCTACAATGAGCAGTTCTTC. As protein: CASSLEGPYNEQFF. The full variable domain, in which reference TRBV5-6 and TRBJ2-1 provide the parts outside the CDR3, is DAGVTQSPTHLIKTRGQQVTLRCSPKSGHDTVSWYQQALGQGPQFIFQYYEEEERQRGNFPDRFSGHQFPNYSSELNVNALLLGDSALYLCASSLEGPYNEQFFGPGTRLTVL.

This clonotype showed up just a few times. The chain couples TRBV6-2 or TRBV6-3 to TRBJ2-3; tentatively, D is TRBD1 (7 bases). The CDR3 has 15 residues. V was pared by 6 bases and J by 3 bases, with 16 bases between. Germline assignment: CDR1 MNHEY and CDR2 SVGEGT. The CDR3 here is CASRRLQGRTDTQYF. Written as DNA, the CDR3 is TGTGCCAGCAGACGATTACAGGGGAGGACAGATACGCAGTATTTT.

This chain joins TRBV3-1 and TRBJ2-7, with D perhaps TRBD1 (6 bases). CDR1 is LGHDT, CDR2 YNNKEL, per germline (reference sequence). CDR3 length: 11 amino acids. In DNA form, the CDR3 reads TGTGCCAGCAGCCAAGGGGGGCGGATGGTCGTC. Protein sequence: CASSQGGRMVV.

In its sample, this clonotype was seen a few times. The gene calls are TRBV27 and TRBJ2-7; tentatively, D is TRBD2 (6 bases). The germline CDR1 and CDR2 sequences are MNHEY and SMNVEV (reference sequence). V lost 8 bases and J lost 3, with 17 bases in between. The CDR3 is 14 residues long. CDR3 nucleotides: TGTGCCAGCTCCCCCGACGGAGGGAGCTACGAGCAGTACGTC. Translated, it gives CASSPDGGSYEQYV.

This clonotype has a handful of counts. The chain uses TRBV6-2 or TRBV6-3 and TRBJ2-7, with D tentatively TRBD1 (5 bases). The germline V gene encodes CDR1 MNHEY and CDR2 SVGEGT. The CDR3 runs to 15 residues. V dropped 2 bases and J dropped 5 bases, with 16 bases sitting between them. CDR3 in DNA: TGTGCCAGCAGTTACGACGGGCAGGGAACGGACGAGCAGTACTTC. Residues: CASSYDGQGTDEQYF.

This clonotype was counted only a few times. CDR3 amino acids: CASSLTGASNEKLFF. The CDR3 DNA sequence: TGTGCCAGCAGCTTAACGGGGGCTTCTAATGAAAAACTGTTTTTT. V and J are TRBV7-9 and TRBJ1-4; TRBD1 might be the D (6 bases). The CDR3 has 15 residues. Looked up from germline, CDR1 is SEHNR and CDR2 is FQNEAQ (reference sequence). Trimming left V 2 bases short and J 3 bases short, with 10 bases between.

A few counts support this clonotype. The rearrangement uses TRBV6-5 and TRBJ2-3; D is undetermined. The CDR3 runs 14 residues. Germline V CDR1 and CDR2: MNHEY, SVGAGI. With 7 bases removed from V and 3 bases from J, the gap between germline ends came to 14 bases. The CDR3 loop is CASTPADGTDTQYF. For the CDR3, the DNA is TGTGCCAGCACCCCGGCGGATGGAACAGATACGCAGTATTTT.

This clonotype was seen only a few times. The V gene is TRBV7-2, the J gene TRBJ2-7; 9 positions match TRBD2. The CDR3 has 15 residues. With V trimmed by 2 bases and J by 2 bases, 4 bases remained unmatched. Per germline, CDR1 SGHTA and CDR2 FQGNSA. CDR3 DNA sequence: TGTGCCAGCAGCTTATATAGCGGGGGCACCTACGAGCAGTACTTC. Amino acid sequence: CASSLYSGGTYEQYF. Using reference TRBV7-2 and TRBJ2-7 for the parts outside the CDR3, the full variable domain is GAGVSQSPSNKVTEKGKDVELRCDPISGHTALYWYRQSLGQGLEFLIYFQGNSAPDKSGLPSDRFSAERTGGSVSTLTIQRTQQEDSAVYLCASSLYSGGTYEQYFGPGTRLTVT.

The chain has TRBV7-3 and TRBJ2-5; D gene uncertain. The CDR3 extends over 14 amino acids. Trimming pared 2 bases from V and 1 base from J, leaving 8 bases between. In germline, CDR1 is SGHTA, CDR2 FQGTGA. CDR3 region: CASSLGPFQETQYF. The CDR3 nucleotides are TGTGCCAGCAGCTTAGGGCCTTTCCAAGAGACCCAGTACTTC.

This clonotype was seen more than once but under ten times. This chain links TRBV12-3 or TRBV12-4 with TRBJ1-1; D gene ambiguous. The CDR3 consists of 14 residues. Trimming took 6 bases from V and 1 from J, leaving 12 bases between them. The CDR3 loop is CASSPGHPNTEAFF. DNA for the CDR3: TGTGCCAGCAGCCCGGGCCACCCGAACACTGAAGCTTTCTTT.

The gene calls are TRBV7-9 and TRBJ1-3, with TRBD1 as a possible D gene (6 bases). CDR3 length equals 16 residues. V shed 1 base and J shed 0 bases, with 10 bases lying between them. Per germline, CDR1 SEHNR and CDR2 FQNEAQ (reference sequence). The CDR3 loop is CASSLDRGHSGNTIYF. CDR3 coding DNA: TGTGCCAGCAGCTTAGATCGGGGGCACTCTGGAAACACCATATATTTT.

In its sample, this clonotype was seen a few times. This sequence joins TRBV28 and TRBJ2-7; D is perhaps TRBD1 (7 bases). V was pared by 6 bases and J by 2 bases, with 14 bases between. CDR3 length: 14 residues. Germline CDR1 reads MDHEN; CDR2 reads SYDVKM. The CDR3 nucleotides are TGTGCCAGCAGCTCAGGGGGGCAGGCCTACGAGCAGTACGTC. Protein sequence: CASSSGGQAYEQYV.

J is TRBJ2-3 and V is TRBV7-9; D remains ambiguous. Germline CDR1 SEHNR, CDR2 FQNEAQ (reference sequence). Deletions cut 3 bases from V and 4 bases from J, with 11 bases between. The CDR3 has 14 residues. The CDR3 coding sequence is TGTGCCAGCAGCTTGAATTCGGTTCCAGATACGCAGTATTTT. Encoded protein: CASSLNSVPDTQYF. Looking up the rest from reference TRBV7-9 and TRBJ2-3 gives the full variable domain: DTGVSQNPRHKITKRGQNVTFRCDPISEHNRLYWYRQTLGQGPEFLTYFQNEAQLEKSRLLSDRFSAERPKGSFSTLEIQRTEQGDSAMYLCASSLNSVPDTQYFGPGTRLTVL.

This clonotype was recorded a few times. The chain carries TRBV7-9 and TRBJ2-7; D unresolved. CDR3 length: 15 amino acids. Trimming took 5 bases from V and 3 from J, leaving 17 bases between them. The germline gives CDR1 SEHNR, CDR2 FQNEAQ (reference sequence). CDR3: CASSHTNNALYEQYF. The CDR3 DNA follows: TGTGCCAGCAGCCATACGAATAATGCCCTCTACGAGCAGTACTTC.

The rearrangement uses TRBV7-2 and TRBJ2-3; D may be TRBD1 or TRBD2 (5 bases each). The germline CDR1 and CDR2 sequences are SGHTA and FQGNSA. V was pared by 2 bases and J by 2 bases, with 8 bases between. The CDR3 has 14 residues. CDR3 sequence (DNA): TGTGCCAGCAGCTTAAGGGACCCCACAGATACGCAGTATTTT. The encoded protein is CASSLRDPTDTQYF.

The rearrangement links TRBV4-1 to TRBJ2-1; 7 bases map to TRBD2. The J segment lost 9 bases and the V segment lost 1 base, leaving 9 bases of the junction unmatched. The CDR3 has 15 amino acids. Germline values: CDR1 MGHRA, CDR2 YSYEKL. The DNA for the CDR3 is TGCGCCAGCAGCCAAGGCTTGGGGAGGGACTCTGAGCAGTTCTTC. This translates into CASSQGLGRDSEQFF.

The rearrangement joins TRBV10-3 to TRBJ1-2; D might be TRBD1 (6 bases). V was shortened by 6 bases and J by 2 bases, with 19 bases between the two germline ends. The CDR3 has 16 residues. Germline V lookup: CDR1 ENHRY, CDR2 SYGVKD. The CDR3 region has the DNA TGTGCCATCAGCGGGACATCCCTGGGTCAGAACTATGGCTACACCTTC. It is translated as CAISGTSLGQNYGYTF.

The rearrangement uses TRBV5-1 and TRBJ2-7; 7 positions agree with TRBD1. CDR1 SGHRS and CDR2 YFSETQ come from the germline V gene. The CDR3 covers 16 residues. The V gene end was trimmed by 3 bases and the J gene end by 3 bases; junction bases not matched to a gene: 12. The CDR3 sequence is CASSYGRDSGIYEQYF. The CDR3 nucleotides read TGCGCCAGCAGCTACGGCCGGGACAGCGGAATCTACGAGCAGTACTTC.

This clonotype has a count of ten or more. This chain connects TRBV5-1 to TRBJ2-6; weak D call: TRBD1 (5 bases). The CDR3 sequence is 15 residues long. Germline CDR1 reads SGHRS; CDR2 reads YFSETQ. Trimming removed 1 base from V and 0 bases from J, with 5 bases in between. CDR3 amino acids: CASSLTGSGANVLTF. The CDR3 DNA is TGCGCCAGCAGCTTGACAGGCTCTGGGGCCAACGTCCTGACTTTC.

This chain connects TRBV4-1 to TRBJ2-2; D is perhaps TRBD2 (6 bases). V lost 1 base and J 8 bases, leaving 17 bases between the germline ends. The CDR3 length is 16 residues. Per germline, CDR1 MGHRA and CDR2 YSYEKL. The CDR3 here is CASSQGRGGSTGELFF. As DNA, the CDR3 is TGCGCCAGCAGCCAAGGCCGAGGAGGGAGTACTGGGGAGCTGTTTTTT.

The gene calls are TRBV10-3 and TRBJ1-3, with 8 bases that match TRBD1. This CDR3 has 18 amino acids. V shed 4 bases and J 0 bases; nucleotides not matched to a gene: 11. Germline values: CDR1 ENHRY, CDR2 SYGVKD. The CDR3 coding sequence is TGTGCCATCAGTGGGGGGACAGGCCTGCCTTCCTCTGGAAACACCATATATTTT. Protein product: CAISGGTGLPSSGNTIYF.

In this sample, this clonotype turned up a few times. The chain employs TRBV7-3 and TRBJ2-1; TRBD1 is a possible D gene (6 bases). The V and J ends lost 6 bases and 4 bases respectively, with 16 bases between them. CDR3 length: 15 amino acids. Germline loops: CDR1 SGHTA, CDR2 FQGTGA. The CDR3 DNA sequence: TGTGCCAGCAGTTTCACTGGGGGCTCTTACAATGAGCAGTTCTTC. The encoded protein is CASSFTGGSYNEQFF.

This clonotype came up a few times. The chain joins TRBV30 to TRBJ1-1; unclear D gene. Deletions cut 4 bases from V and 7 bases from J, with 10 bases between. Germline values: CDR1 GTSNPN, CDR2 SVGIG (reference sequence). CDR3 length: 11 amino acids. This CDR3 is CAWTRTNEAFF. CDR3 coding DNA: TGTGCCTGGACCCGGACGAATGAAGCTTTCTTT.

This clonotype came up a few times. The chain employs TRBV7-9 and TRBJ1-5; D is perhaps TRBD1 (5 bases). CDR3 length: 12 amino acids. Trimming removed 5 bases from V and 8 bases from J, with 10 bases in between. Per the germline V gene, CDR1 is SEHNR and CDR2 is FQNEAQ (reference sequence). The CDR3 DNA follows: TGTGCCAGCAGCGCCGGGGGGGAGCCCCAGCATTTT. Protein sequence: CASSAGGEPQHF.

This clonotype was seen ten or more times. The rearrangement links TRBV28 to TRBJ1-3; a weak D match, TRBD1 (5 bases). Per germline, CDR1 MDHEN and CDR2 SYDVKM. Trimming took off 1 base at V and 3 bases at J, with 10 bases between the two ends. The CDR3 is 15 residues long. The CDR3 DNA follows: TGTGCCAGCAGTTTATCAGGGACTGGTGGAAACACCATATATTTT. This translates into CASSLSGTGGNTIYF. Full variable domain (missing parts from reference TRBV28 and TRBJ1-3): DVKVTQSSRYLVKRTGEKVFLECVQDMDHENMFWYRQDPGLGLRLIYFSYDVKMKEKGDIPEGYSVSREKKERFSLILESASTNQTSMYLCASSLSGTGGNTIYFGEGSWLTVV.

This clonotype was recorded a few times. V is TRBV20-1 and J is TRBJ1-2; 7 bases line up with TRBD1. Germline values: CDR1 DFQATT, CDR2 SNEGSKA (reference sequence). This CDR3 contains 14 residues. Trimming took 6 bases from V and 4 from J; bases not matched to a gene: 11. CDR3 region: CSAKTGSMSYGYTF. CDR3 DNA: TGCAGTGCCAAGACAGGGAGTATGAGCTATGGCTACACCTTC.

This clonotype came up many times. V usage is TRBV5-6 and J usage is TRBJ2-5; no reliable D call. The CDR3 is made up of 14 amino acids. Trimming removed 2 bases from V and 2 bases from J, with 10 bases in between. Germline CDR1 reads SGHDT; CDR2 reads YYEEEE. CDR3 region: CASSFDLSQETQYF. The CDR3 coding sequence is TGTGCCAGCAGCTTTGACCTCTCTCAAGAGACCCAGTACTTC.

This clonotype has more than one count but fewer than ten. V usage is TRBV7-9 and J usage is TRBJ2-5; D is perhaps TRBD1 (6 bases). CDR1 and CDR2 from the germline V gene are SEHNR and FQNEAQ (reference sequence). The CDR3 totals 14 residues. The germline V and J ends were trimmed by 2 bases and 0 bases, with 7 bases remaining between them. CDR3 nucleotides: TGTGCCAGCAGCTTACACAGGGACCAAGAGACCCAGTACTTC. The encoded protein is CASSLHRDQETQYF. Combining the CDR3 with reference TRBV7-9 and TRBJ2-5 gives the whole variable domain DTGVSQNPRHKITKRGQNVTFRCDPISEHNRLYWYRQTLGQGPEFLTYFQNEAQLEKSRLLSDRFSAERPKGSFSTLEIQRTEQGDSAMYLCASSLHRDQETQYFGPGTRLLVL.

The chain uses TRBV9 and TRBJ2-5, with 7 bases aligning to TRBD1. Germline CDR1 is SGDLS and CDR2 is YYNGEE. The CDR3 runs 13 residues. V lost 3 bases and J lost 2; bases outside the gene matches: 1. CDR3 DNA sequence: TGTGCCAGCAGCGCGGGACAGCAAGAGACCCAGTACTTC. Translation gives CASSAGQQETQYF.

This sequence joins TRBV29-1 and TRBJ2-1, with TRBD2 identical over 9 bases. V shed 7 bases, J shed 12 bases, and the junction held 13 bases outside the gene matches. From germline, CDR1 is SQVTM and CDR2 ANQGSEA. The CDR3 spans 13 residues. The CDR3 loop reads CSGSGGQLDRQFF. CDR3 DNA sequence: TGCAGCGGCAGCGGGGGGCAATTAGATAGGCAGTTCTTC.